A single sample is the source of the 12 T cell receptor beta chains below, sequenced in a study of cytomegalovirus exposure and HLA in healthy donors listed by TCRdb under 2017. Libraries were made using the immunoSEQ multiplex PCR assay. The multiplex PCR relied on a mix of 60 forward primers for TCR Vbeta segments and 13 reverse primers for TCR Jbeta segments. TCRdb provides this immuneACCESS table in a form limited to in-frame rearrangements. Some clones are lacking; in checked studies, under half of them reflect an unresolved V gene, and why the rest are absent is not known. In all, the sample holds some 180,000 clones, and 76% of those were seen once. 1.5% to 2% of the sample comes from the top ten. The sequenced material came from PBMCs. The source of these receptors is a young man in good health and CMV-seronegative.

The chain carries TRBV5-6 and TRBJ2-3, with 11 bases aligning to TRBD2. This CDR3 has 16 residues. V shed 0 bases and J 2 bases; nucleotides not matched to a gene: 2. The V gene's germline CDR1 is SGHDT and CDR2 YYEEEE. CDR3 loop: CASSLAGLADTDTQYF. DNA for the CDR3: TGTGCCAGCAGCTTGGCGGGACTAGCGGACACAGATACGCAGTATTTT. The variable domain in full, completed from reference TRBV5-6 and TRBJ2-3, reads DAGVTQSPTHLIKTRGQQVTLRCSPKSGHDTVSWYQQALGQGPQFIFQYYEEEERQRGNFPDRFSGHQFPNYSSELNVNALLLGDSALYLCASSLAGLADTDTQYFGPGTRLTVL.

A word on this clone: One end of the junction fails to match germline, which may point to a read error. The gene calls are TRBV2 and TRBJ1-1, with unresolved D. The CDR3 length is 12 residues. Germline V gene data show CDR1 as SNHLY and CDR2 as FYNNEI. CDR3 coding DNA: TGTGCCAGCTGTTTGGAGAACACTGAAGCCTTCTTT. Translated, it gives CASCLENTEAFF.

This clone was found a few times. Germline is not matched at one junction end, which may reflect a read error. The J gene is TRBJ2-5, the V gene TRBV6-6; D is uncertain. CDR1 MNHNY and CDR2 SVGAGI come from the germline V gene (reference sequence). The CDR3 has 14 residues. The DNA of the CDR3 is TGTGCCAGCAGTTACGCGTCTACCCAAGATACCCAGTACTTC. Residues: CASSYASTQDTQYF.

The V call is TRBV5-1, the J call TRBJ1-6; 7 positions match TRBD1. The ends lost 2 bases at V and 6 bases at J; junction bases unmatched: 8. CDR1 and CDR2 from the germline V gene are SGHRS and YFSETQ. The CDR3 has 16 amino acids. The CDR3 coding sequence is TGCGCCAGCAGCTTTGCGACAGGGTCGACTAATTCACCCCTCCACTTT. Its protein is CASSFATGSTNSPLHF.

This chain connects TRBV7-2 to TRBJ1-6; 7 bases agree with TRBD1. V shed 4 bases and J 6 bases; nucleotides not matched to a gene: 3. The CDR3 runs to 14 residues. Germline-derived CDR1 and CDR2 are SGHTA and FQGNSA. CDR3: CASSSRDSNSPLHF. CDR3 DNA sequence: TGTGCCAGCAGCTCCCGGGACAGTAATTCACCCCTCCACTTT.

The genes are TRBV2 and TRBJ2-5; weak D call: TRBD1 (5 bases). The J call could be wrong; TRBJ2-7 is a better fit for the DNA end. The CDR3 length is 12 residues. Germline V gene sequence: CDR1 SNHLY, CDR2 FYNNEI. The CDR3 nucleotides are TGTGCCAGCAGTCAGGGCCCCTACGAGCAGTACTTC. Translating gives CASSQGPYEQYF.

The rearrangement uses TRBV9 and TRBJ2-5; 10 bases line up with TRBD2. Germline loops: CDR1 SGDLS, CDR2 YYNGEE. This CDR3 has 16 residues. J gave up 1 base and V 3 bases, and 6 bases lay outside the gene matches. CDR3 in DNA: TGTGCCAGCAGCGCTAGTCAGCGGGGGGGCCAAGAGACCCAGTACTTC. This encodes CASSASQRGGQETQYF.

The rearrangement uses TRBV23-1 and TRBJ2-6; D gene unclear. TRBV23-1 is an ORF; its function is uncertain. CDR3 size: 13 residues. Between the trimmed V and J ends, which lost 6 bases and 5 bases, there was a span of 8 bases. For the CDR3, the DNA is TGCGCCAGCAGCCGAGATAGGGCCAACGTCCTGACTTTC. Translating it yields CASSRDRANVLTF.

Here the CDR3 reads CASRSTGAKNTEAFF. CDR3 nucleotides: TGTGCCAGCAGATCCACAGGGGCCAAGAACACTGAAGCTTTCTTT. The rearrangement links TRBV7-9 to TRBJ1-1; 7 nucleotides align to TRBD1. With V trimmed by 6 bases and J by 1 base, 8 bases remained unmatched. This CDR3 region has 15 residues. Germline V gene lookup returns CDR1 SEHNR and CDR2 FQNEAQ (reference sequence).

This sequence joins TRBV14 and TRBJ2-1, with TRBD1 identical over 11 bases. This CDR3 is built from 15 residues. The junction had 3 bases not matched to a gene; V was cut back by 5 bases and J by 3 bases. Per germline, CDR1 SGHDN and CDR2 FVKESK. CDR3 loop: CASSYGTGGYNEQFF. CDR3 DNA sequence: TGTGCCAGCAGCTACGGGACAGGGGGCTACAATGAGCAGTTCTTC.

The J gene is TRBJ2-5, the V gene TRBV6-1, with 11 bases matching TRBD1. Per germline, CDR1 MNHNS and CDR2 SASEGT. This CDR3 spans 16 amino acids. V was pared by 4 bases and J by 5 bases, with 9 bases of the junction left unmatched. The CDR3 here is CASSAGTGGRRETQYF. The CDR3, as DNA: TGTGCCAGCAGTGCGGGGACAGGGGGAAGGCGTGAGACCCAGTACTTC.

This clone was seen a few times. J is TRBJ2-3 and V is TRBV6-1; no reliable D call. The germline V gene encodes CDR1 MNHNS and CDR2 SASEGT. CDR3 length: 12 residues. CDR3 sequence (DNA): TGTGTGTCACATCAGAGCACAGATACGCAGTATTTT. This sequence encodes CVSHQSTDTQYF.